This T cell receptor beta chain was observed in a study of CD8 T cells in ankylosing spondylitis. Study-wide findings and caveats: Characteristic, it appeared, of ankylosing spondylitis blood was a TCR beta motif of roughly 8 highly homologous variants.

On this clonotype itself: Antigen unknown.

Using its own MiXCR run on the 5' RACE reads, TCRdb lists one record per CDR3 protein. The sample lists some 840,000 distinct CDR3 sequences, around 11% seen once, with 0.51% in the top ten. This CDR3 has 14 amino acids. V lost 5 bases to trimming and J lost 5 bases; unmatched junction nucleotides: 8. From germline, CDR1 is SGHVS and CDR2 FQNEAQ. The clonotype was recovered from a male donor with ankylosing spondylitis. The source material was blood, either unsorted or a sorted T cell fraction (not recorded which). This rearrangement joins TRBV7-8 to TRBJ2-5, with 7 bases identical to TRBD1. The DNA for the CDR3 is TGTGCCAGCAGCCTGAAGACAGGGACGGAGACCCAGTACTTC. This codes for CASSLKTGTETQYF.